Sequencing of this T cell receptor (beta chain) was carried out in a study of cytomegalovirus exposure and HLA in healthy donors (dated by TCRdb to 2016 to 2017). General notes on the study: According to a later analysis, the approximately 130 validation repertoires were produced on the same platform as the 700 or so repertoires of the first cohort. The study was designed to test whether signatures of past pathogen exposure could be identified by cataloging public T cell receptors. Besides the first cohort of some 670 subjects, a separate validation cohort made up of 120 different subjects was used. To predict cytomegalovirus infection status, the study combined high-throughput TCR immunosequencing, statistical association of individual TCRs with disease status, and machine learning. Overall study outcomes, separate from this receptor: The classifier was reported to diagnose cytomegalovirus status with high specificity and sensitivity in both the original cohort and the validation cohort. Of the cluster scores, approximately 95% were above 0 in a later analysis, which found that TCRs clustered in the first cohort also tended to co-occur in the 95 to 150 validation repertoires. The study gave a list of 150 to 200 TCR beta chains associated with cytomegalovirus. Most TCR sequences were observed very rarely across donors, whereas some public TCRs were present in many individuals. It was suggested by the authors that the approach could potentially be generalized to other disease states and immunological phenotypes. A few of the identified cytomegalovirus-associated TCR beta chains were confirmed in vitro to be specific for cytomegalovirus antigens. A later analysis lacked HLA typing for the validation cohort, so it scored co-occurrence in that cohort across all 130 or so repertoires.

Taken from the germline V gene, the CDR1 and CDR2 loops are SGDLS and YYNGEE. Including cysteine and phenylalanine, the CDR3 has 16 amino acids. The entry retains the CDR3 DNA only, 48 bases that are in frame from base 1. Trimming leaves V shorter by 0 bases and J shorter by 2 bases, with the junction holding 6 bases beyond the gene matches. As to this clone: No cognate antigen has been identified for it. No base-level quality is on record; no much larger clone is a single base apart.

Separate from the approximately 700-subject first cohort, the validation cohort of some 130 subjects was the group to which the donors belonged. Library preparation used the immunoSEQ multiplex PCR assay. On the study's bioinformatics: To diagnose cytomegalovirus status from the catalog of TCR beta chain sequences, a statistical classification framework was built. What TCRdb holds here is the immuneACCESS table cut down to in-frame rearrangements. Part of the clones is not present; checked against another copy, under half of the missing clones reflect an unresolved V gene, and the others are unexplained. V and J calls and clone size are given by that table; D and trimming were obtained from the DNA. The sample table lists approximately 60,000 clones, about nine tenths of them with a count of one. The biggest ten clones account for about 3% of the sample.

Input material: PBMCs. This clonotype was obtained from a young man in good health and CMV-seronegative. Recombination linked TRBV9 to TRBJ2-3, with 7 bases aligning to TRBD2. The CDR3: CASSVGASGLTDTQYF. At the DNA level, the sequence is TGTGCCAGCAGCGTAGGAGCTAGCGGTCTCACAGATACGCAGTATTTT. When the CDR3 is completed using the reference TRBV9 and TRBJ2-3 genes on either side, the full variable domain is DSGVTQTPKHLITATGQRVTLRCSPRSGDLSVYWYQQSLDQGLQFLIQYYNGEERAKGNILERFSAQQFPDLHSELNLSSLELGDSALYFCASSVGASGLTDTQYFGPGTRLTVL.